Presented here are 4 T cell receptor beta chains from one specimen sequenced in a study of blood T cell repertoires in COVID-19. Clones were sequenced by immunoSEQ multiplex PCR, and TCRdb holds only the in-frame ones, with some missing. The sample includes fewer than 400,000 clones, 75% to 90% seen only once; the top ten take less than 3%. The sequenced material came from peripheral blood. These TCRs come from a woman under 40 with COVID-19, enrolled during active disease.

The chain joins TRBV5-1 to TRBJ1-4; D may be TRBD1 (5 bases). Per germline, CDR1 SGHRS and CDR2 YFSETQ. CDR3 size: 14 residues. Trimming removed 2 bases at V and 4 bases at J, with 9 bases between. The CDR3, as DNA: TGCGCCAGCAGCTTAGACAGTTATAATGAAAAACTGTTTTTT. Translated, it gives CASSLDSYNEKLFF.

This sequence joins TRBV20-1 and TRBJ2-7, with no clear D. The CDR3 runs to 10 residues. Germline values: CDR1 DFQATT, CDR2 SNEGSKA (reference sequence). V dropped 5 bases and J dropped 4 bases, with 6 bases sitting between them. In DNA form, the CDR3 reads TGCAGTGCTTCTATATACGAGCAGTACTTC. This encodes CSASIYEQYF.

This clone came up once. The chain combines TRBV7-9 with TRBJ1-3, with TRBD1 as a possible D gene (5 bases). The ends were cut back, 5 bases at V and 1 base at J, with 12 bases in the middle. Germline assignment: CDR1 SEHNR and CDR2 FQNEAQ (reference sequence). CDR3 length: 15 residues. In DNA, the CDR3 is TGTGCCAGCAGCGCCCCGGGGGGGTCTGGAAACACCATATATTTT. Translated: CASSAPGGSGNTIYF.

This clone turned up a few times. The rearrangement joins TRBV5-1 to TRBJ1-2; a possible D gene is TRBD1 (6 bases). The CDR3 consists of 14 residues. V lost 0 bases to trimming and J lost 8 bases, with 14 bases between them. CDR1 SGHRS and CDR2 YFSETQ come from the germline V gene. The DNA of the CDR3 is TGCGCCAGCAGCTTGGAGGGGGGAGGGTACGGCTACACCTTC. As protein: CASSLEGGGYGYTF.